This T cell receptor (beta chain) originates from a study of T cells after yellow fever vaccination. Study results and caveats: Re-detected after boosting: most primary clones, around 97% of CD4 and 75% to 90% of CD8. Any FACS-sorted repertoire could hold abundant clonotypes that contaminate it from the bulk population.

This clonotype was recorded a few times. What it binds is unknown. TCRdb analysed the 5' RACE reads with MiXCR anew, one entry per CDR3 protein. The table records 600,000 to 750,000 distinct CDR3 sequences, over 9% of them present only once. The CDR3 covers 9 residues. Per the germline V gene, CDR1 is SQVTM and CDR2 is ANQGSEA. The germline V and J ends were trimmed by 6 bases and 10 bases, with 7 bases remaining between them. This clonotype was obtained from a man younger than 45 who received the YFV17D yellow fever vaccine. This specimen consisted of PBMCs, obtained on the day of the yellow fever booster vaccination. This chain links TRBV29-1 with TRBJ2-1; D is unclear. For the CDR3, the DNA is TGCAGCGTAGCACAGGAGCAGTTCTTC. This codes for CSVAQEQFF.